This T cell receptor beta chain emerged from a study of blood T cell repertoires in COVID-19. V shed 2 bases and J shed 3 bases, with 7 bases lying between them. This CDR3 is 13 amino acids long. Germline V CDR1 and CDR2: LNHDA, SQIVND (reference sequence). Per the original methods: Scientists estimated how many nucleated cells there were by amplifying reference gene primers. This table comes from immunoSEQ multiplex PCR, and its TCRdb copy is limited to in-frame clones, with some not included. That table furnishes V, J and clone size, whereas the DNA furnished D and trimming. This table holds over 75,000 clones, more than 65% found once.

The V and J genes are TRBV19 and TRBJ1-2; a possible D gene is TRBD1 (5 bases). What was sequenced was peripheral blood. This sequence originates from a woman between 45 and 65 years old with acute or convalescent COVID-19. The CDR3 reads CASSILTDYGYTF. The CDR3 coding sequence is TGTGCCAGTAGTATATTGACAGACTATGGCTACACCTTC.